The present TCR beta chain was sequenced within a study of T-cell reconstitution after alpha-beta-depleted transplantation in children (dated by TCRdb to the mid-2010s). For the study in its entirety: Using TCR repertoire profiling, the study followed T-cell immune reconstitution in a quantitative way in children after TCRalphabeta/CD19-depleted allogeneic hematopoietic cell transplantation. The paper's findings and limits, for the study overall: The apparently early alphabetaT-cell count recovery about two months after transplant was reportedly dependent on only several hundred rapidly expanded clones derived from non-depleted graft cells. Hyperexpanded clone frequencies declined over subsequent months; after one year, T-cell counts and TCRbeta diversity were mostly attributed to newly produced T cells. The high TCRbeta diversity at day 60 in some patients was ascribed to recipient T cells and intrathymic progenitors that had survived conditioning.

The treatment or condition label, read with the paper, signifies: allogeneic hematopoietic cell transplantation with graft depleted of TCRalphabeta T cells and CD19 B cells. Transplant recipients were children who received TCRalphabeta/CD19-depleted allogeneic hematopoietic cell grafts. Note on this clonotype: Its antigen remains unidentified. Per-base quality was not reported, and no clone a single base away is much larger than it.

The library relied on PCR. Data came from an Illumina HiSeq 2500. TCR libraries were prepared with molecular barcoding, using unique molecular identifiers to normalize TCRbeta repertoire quantification. The public reads were reprocessed in TCRdb via fastp at Q25 and MiXCR, keeping in-frame beta chains. For every CDR3 protein sequence, its rows merge into one entry that carries the most common genes and DNA. The sample has 530,000 or so distinct CDR3 sequences on record, over 25% of them singletons. 30% to 40% of the sample rests with the top ten. The CDR3 starts with the cysteine, ends with the phenylalanine, and has 14 residues. CDR3 DNA is the only sequence kept; it has 42 bases, read in frame from the first base. CDR1 and CDR2, looked up from the germline V gene (reference sequence), are DFQATT and SNEGSKA. V is clipped by 6 bases and J by 3 bases, and the sequence between their germline boundaries is 16 bases long.

The sequencing used PBMCs, collected before TCRalphabeta/CD19-depleted stem cell transplant. This clonotype originated in a boy in the first two years of life with Wiskott-Aldrich syndrome, due to receive a stem cell transplant. The sequence joins TRBV20-1 to TRBJ2-3; the D gene is possibly TRBD1, with 5 bases matching. The DNA reads TGCAGTGCAACCCCCCAGGGTGGGACAGATACGCAGTATTTT. The encoded protein is CSATPQGGTDTQYF.